This T cell receptor (beta chain) was profiled in a study of blood T cell repertoires in COVID-19. Repertoires were generated with immunoSEQ multiplex PCR, while TCRdb's copy carries only in-frame clones and drops some. The sample has some 99,000 clones; approximately 82% are singletons. The sequenced sample consisted of peripheral blood. The receptor was derived from a woman older than 75 with active or convalescent COVID-19.

CDR3 nucleotides: TGTGCCAGCAGTGACAGCCACGGGGGGGCGGCGAACACTGAAGCTTTCTTT. Translating it yields CASSDSHGGAANTEAFF. The chain is built from TRBV25-1 and TRBJ1-1; TRBD1 might be the D (6 bases). Germline V gives CDR1 MGHDK, CDR2 SYGVNS. The CDR3 extends over 17 amino acids. The V gene lost 3 bases and the J gene lost 1 base, with 18 bases spanning the gap.